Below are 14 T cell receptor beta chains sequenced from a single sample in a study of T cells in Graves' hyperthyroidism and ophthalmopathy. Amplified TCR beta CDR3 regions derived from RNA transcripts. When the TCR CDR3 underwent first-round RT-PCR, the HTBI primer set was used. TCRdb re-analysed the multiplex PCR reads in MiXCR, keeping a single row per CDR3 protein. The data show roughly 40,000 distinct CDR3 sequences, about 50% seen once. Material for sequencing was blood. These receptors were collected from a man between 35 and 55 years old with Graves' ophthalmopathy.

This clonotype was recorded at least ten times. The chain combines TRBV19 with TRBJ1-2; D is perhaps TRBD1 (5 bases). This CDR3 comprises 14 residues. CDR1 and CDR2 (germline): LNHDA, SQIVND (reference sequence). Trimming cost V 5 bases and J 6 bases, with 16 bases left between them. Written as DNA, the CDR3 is TGTGCCAGTAGTCTAGCGATAGGGGCCAATGGCTACACCTTC. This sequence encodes CASSLAIGANGYTF.

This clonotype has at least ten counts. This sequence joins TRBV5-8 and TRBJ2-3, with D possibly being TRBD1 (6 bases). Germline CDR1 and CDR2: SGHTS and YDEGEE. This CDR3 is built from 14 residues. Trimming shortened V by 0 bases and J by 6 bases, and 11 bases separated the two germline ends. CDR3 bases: TGTGCCAGCAGCTTGGAAACAGGGCGTGATACGCAGTATTTT. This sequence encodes CASSLETGRDTQYF.

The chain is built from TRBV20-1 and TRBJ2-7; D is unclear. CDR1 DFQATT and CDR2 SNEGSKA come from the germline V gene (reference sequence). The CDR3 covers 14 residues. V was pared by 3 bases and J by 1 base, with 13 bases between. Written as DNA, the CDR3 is TGCAGTGCTAGGTCGCAGCTAGGGTCCTACGAGCAGTACTTC. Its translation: CSARSQLGSYEQYF.

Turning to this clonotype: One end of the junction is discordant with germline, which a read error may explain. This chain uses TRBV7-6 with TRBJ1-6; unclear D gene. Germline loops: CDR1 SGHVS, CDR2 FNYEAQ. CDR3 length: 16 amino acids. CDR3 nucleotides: TGTGCCTGCAGCCCATGGGTAGGAATGAATAATTCACCCCTCCACTTT. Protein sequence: CACSPWVGMNNSPLHF.

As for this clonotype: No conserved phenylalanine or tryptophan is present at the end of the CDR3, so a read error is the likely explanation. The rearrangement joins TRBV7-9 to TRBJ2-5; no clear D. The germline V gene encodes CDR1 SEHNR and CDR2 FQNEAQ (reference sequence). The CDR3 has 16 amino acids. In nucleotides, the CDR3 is TGTGCCAGCAGCTTGTATCACAGAGCGAAAAAAGAGGCCCAGTACTTA. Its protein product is CASSLYHRAKKEAQYL.

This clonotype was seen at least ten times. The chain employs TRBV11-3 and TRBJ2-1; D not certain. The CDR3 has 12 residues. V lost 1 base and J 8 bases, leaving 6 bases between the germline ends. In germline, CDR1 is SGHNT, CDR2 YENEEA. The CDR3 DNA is TGTGCCAGCAGCTTAGGCAGCGATGAGCAGTTCTTC. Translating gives CASSLGSDEQFF.

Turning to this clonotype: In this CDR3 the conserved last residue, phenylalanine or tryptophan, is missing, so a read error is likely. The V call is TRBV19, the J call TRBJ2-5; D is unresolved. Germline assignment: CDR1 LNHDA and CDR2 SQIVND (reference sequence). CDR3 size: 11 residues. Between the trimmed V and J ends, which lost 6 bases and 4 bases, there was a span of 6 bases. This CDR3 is CASRFGETQYL. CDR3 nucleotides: TGTGCCAGTAGATTTGGAGAGACCCAGTACCTC.

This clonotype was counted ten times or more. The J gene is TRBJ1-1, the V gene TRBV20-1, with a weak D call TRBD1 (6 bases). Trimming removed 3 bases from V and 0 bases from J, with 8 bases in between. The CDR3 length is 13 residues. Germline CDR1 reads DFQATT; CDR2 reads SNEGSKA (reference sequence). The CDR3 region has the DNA TGCAGTGCTAGCCAGGGGATGAACACTGAAGCTTTCTTT. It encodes CSASQGMNTEAFF.

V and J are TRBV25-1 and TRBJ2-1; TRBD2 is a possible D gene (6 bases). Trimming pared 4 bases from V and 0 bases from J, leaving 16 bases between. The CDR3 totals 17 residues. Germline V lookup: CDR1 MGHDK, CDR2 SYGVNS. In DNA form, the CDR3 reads TGTGCCAGCAGTGCTACTCAGCGGGCTAACTCCTACAATGAGCAGTTCTTC. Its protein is CASSATQRANSYNEQFF.

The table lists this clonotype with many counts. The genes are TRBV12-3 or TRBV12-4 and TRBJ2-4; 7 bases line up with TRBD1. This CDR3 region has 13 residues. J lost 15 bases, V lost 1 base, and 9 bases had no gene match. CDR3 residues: CASSLDLGQPSYF. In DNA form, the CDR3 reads TGTGCCAGCAGTTTAGATCTGGGACAGCCTTCGTACTTC.

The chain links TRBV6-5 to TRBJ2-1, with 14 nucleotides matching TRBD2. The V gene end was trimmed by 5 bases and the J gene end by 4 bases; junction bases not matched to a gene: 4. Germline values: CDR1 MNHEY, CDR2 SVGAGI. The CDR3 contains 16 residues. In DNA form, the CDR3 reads TGTGCCAGCAGTACGGGGACTAGCGGGGGTTACAATGAGCAGTTCTTC. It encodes CASSTGTSGGYNEQFF.

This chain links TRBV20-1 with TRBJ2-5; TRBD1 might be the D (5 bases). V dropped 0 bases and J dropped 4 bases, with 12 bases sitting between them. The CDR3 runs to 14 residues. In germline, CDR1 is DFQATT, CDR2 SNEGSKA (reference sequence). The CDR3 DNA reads TGCAGTGCTAGAGATGTGGCAGGGTTAGAGACCCAGTACTTC. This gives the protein CSARDVAGLETQYF.

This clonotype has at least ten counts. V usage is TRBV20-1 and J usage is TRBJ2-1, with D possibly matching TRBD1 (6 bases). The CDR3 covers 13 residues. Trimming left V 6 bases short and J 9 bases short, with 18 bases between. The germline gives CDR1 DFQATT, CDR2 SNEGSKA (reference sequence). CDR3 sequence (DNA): TGCAGTGCAAAAGGGACAATGAGGGGTGAGCAGTTCTTC. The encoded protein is CSAKGTMRGEQFF.

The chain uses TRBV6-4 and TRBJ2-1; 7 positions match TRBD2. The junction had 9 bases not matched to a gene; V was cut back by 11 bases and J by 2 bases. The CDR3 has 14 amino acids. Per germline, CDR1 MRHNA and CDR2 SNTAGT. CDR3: CAPLAGETYNEQFF. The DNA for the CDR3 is TGTGCCCCCCTCGCGGGAGAAACCTACAATGAGCAGTTCTTC.